This T cell receptor beta chain was identified in a study of control samples from healthy donors and cancer patients. There are 13 residues in the CDR3. Per germline, CDR1 MNHEY and CDR2 SVGAGI. Trimming cost V 6 bases and J 7 bases, with 15 bases left between them. TCRdb keeps only in-frame clones here, not all; method: immunoSEQ multiplex PCR. The repertoire holds roughly 120,000 clones, with 75% to 90% as singletons. The sequenced material came from blood. The source is a woman aged 50 to 60 in good health. The rearrangement links TRBV6-5 to TRBJ1-2; tentative D call: TRBD1 (6 bases). As DNA, the CDR3 is TGTGCCAGCAGGAAGGAACGGGACATTGGCTACACCTTC. This codes for CASRKERDIGYTF.